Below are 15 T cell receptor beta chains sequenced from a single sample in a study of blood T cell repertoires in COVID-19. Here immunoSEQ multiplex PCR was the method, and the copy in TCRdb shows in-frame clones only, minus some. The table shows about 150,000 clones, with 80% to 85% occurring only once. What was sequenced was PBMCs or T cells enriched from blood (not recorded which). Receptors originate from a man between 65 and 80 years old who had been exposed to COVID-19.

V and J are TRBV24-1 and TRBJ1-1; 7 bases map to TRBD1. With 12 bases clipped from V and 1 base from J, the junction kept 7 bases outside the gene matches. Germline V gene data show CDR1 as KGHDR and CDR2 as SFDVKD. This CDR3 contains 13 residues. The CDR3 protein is CAPAGTANTEAFF. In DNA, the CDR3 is TGTGCCCCTGCAGGGACAGCGAACACTGAAGCTTTCTTT.

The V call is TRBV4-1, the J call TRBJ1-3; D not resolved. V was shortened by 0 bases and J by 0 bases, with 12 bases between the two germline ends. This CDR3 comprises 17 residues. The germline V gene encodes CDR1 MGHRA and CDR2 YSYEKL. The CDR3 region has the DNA TGCGCCAGCAGCCAAGATCCCCCGGGAAGCTCTGGAAACACCATATATTTT. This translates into CASSQDPPGSSGNTIYF.

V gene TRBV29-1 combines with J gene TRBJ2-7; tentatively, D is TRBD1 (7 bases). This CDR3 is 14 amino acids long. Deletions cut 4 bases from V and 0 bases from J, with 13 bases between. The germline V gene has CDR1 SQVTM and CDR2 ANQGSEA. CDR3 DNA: TGCAGCGTTGGGGGGGACAGCAACTCCTACGAGCAGTACTTC. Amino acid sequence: CSVGGDSNSYEQYF.

CDR3 residues: CASSPQVGRADGEQFF. For the CDR3, the DNA is TGTGCCAGCAGCCCCCAGGTCGGGAGGGCCGACGGGGAGCAGTTCTTC. The chain joins TRBV9 to TRBJ2-1, with 8 bases fitting TRBD2. J was trimmed by 10 bases and V by 4 bases; bases with no gene match: 16. The CDR3 totals 16 residues. In germline, CDR1 is SGDLS, CDR2 YYNGEE. Combining the CDR3 with reference TRBV9 and TRBJ2-1 gives the whole variable domain DSGVTQTPKHLITATGQRVTLRCSPRSGDLSVYWYQQSLDQGLQFLIQYYNGEERAKGNILERFSAQQFPDLHSELNLSSLELGDSALYFCASSPQVGRADGEQFFGPGTRLTVL.

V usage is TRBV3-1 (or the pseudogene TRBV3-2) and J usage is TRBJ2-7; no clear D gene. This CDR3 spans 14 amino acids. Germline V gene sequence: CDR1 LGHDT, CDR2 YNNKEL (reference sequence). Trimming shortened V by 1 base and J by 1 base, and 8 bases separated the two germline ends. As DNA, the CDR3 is TGTGCCAGCAGCCAAGCTACAGAATCCTACGAGCAGTACTTC. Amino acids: CASSQATESYEQYF.

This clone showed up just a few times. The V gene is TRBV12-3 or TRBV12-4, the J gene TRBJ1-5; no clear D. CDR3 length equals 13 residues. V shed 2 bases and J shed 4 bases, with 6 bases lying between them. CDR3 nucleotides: TGTGCCAGCAGTTTAACCAGAAATCAGCCCCAGCATTTT. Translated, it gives CASSLTRNQPQHF.

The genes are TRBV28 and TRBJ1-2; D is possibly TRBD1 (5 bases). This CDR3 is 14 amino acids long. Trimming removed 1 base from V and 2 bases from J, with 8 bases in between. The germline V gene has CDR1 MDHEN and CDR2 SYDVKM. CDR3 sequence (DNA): TGTGCCAGCAGTTTATTGGACACAAACTATGGCTACACCTTC. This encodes CASSLLDTNYGYTF.

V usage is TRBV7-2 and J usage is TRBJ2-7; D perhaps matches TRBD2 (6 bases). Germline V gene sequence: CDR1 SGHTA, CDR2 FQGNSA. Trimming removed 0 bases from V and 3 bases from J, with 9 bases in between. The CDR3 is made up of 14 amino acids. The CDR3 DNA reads TGTGCCAGCAGCTTAGCGGGCGGGATCTACGAGCAGTACTTC. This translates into CASSLAGGIYEQYF.

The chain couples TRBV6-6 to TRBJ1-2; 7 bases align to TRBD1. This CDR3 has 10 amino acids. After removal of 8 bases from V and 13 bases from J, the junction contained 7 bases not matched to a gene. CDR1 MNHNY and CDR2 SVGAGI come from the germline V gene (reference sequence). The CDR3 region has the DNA TGTGCCAGCGGGACAGAGCAACGCACCTTC. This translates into CASGTEQRTF.

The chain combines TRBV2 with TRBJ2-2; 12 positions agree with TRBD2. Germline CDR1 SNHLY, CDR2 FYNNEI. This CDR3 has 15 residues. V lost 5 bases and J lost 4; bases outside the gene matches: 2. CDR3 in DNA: TGTGCCAGCAGTCTAGCGGGAGGGCCCACCGGGGAGCTGTTTTTT. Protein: CASSLAGGPTGELFF.

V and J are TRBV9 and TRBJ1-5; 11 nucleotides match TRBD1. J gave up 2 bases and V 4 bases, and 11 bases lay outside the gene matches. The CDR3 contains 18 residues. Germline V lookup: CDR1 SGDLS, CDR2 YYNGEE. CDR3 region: CASSFRDRGVFGNQPQHF. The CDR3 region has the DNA TGTGCCAGCAGCTTCCGGGACAGGGGGGTCTTCGGCAATCAGCCCCAGCATTTT.

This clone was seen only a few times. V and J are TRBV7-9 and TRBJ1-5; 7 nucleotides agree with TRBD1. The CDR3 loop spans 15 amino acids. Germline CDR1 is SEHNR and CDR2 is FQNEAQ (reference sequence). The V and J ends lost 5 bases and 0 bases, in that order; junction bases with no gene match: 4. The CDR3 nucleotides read TGTGCCAGCAGCCTTACAGGGGATAGCAATCAGCCCCAGCATTTT. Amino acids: CASSLTGDSNQPQHF.

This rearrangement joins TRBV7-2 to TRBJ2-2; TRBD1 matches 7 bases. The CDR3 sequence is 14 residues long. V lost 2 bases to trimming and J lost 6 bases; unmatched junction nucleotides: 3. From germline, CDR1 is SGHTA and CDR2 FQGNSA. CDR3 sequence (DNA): TGTGCCAGCAGCTTACAACAGGGGTCCGGGGAGCTGTTTTTT. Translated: CASSLQQGSGELFF. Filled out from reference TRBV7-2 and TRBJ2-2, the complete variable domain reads GAGVSQSPSNKVTEKGKDVELRCDPISGHTALYWYRQSLGQGLEFLIYFQGNSAPDKSGLPSDRFSAERTGGSVSTLTIQRTQQEDSAVYLCASSLQQGSGELFFGEGSRLTVL.

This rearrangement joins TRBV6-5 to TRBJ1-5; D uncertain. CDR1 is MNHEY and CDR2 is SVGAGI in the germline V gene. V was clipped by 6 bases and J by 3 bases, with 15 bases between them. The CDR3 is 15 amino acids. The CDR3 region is CASRADPLANQPQHF. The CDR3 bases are TGTGCCAGCAGAGCGGACCCCCTCGCCAATCAGCCCCAGCATTTT.

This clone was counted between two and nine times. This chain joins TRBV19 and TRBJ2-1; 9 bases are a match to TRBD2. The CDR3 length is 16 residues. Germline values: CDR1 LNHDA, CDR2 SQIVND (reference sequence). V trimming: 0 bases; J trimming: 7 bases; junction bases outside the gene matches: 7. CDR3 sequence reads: CASSIEGLAAHNEQFF. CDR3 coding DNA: TGTGCCAGTAGTATAGAGGGACTAGCCGCTCATAATGAGCAGTTCTTC.